This T cell receptor beta chain stems from a study of OX40 agonist ivuxolimab in advanced cancers. Study information: There were three patients with partial responses, one having hepatocellular carcinoma and two cutaneous melanoma.

There are 18 residues in the CDR3. Assay used: immunoSEQ multiplex PCR; TCRdb lists only in-frame clones, some missing. Of about 93,000 clones detected, 90% to 95% appear once; the ten largest clones hold 0.51%. The TCR sequence derives from an adult with an advanced solid tumor such as melanoma, head and neck, liver or kidney cancer. The sample here was CD4+ or CD8+ T cells sorted from blood, taken in a trial of the OX40 agonist ivuxolimab. The rearrangement joins TRBV12-2 to TRBJ2-1; the listed D gene, TRBD2, was not tested against the DNA. TRBV12-2 is listed as a pseudogene. DNA of the CDR3: TGTGCAAGTCGCTTAGAAATTGAGGACGGGAGCTCCTACAATGAGCAGTTCTTC. Its translation is CASRLEIEDGSSYNEQFF.